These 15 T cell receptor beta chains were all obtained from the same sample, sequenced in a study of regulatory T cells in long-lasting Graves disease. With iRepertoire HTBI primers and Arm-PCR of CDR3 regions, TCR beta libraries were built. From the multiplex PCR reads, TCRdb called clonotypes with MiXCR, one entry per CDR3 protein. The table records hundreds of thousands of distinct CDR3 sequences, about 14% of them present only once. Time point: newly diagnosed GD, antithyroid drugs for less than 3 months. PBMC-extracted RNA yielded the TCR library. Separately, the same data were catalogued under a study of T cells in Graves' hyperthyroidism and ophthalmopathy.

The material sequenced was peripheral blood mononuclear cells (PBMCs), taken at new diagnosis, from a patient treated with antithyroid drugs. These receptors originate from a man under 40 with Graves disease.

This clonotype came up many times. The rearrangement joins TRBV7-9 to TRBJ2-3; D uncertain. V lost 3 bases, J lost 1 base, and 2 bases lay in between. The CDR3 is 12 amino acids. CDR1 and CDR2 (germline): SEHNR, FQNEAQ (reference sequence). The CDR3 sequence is CASSFRTDTQYF. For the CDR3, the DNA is TGTGCCAGCAGCTTCCGCACAGATACGCAGTATTTT.

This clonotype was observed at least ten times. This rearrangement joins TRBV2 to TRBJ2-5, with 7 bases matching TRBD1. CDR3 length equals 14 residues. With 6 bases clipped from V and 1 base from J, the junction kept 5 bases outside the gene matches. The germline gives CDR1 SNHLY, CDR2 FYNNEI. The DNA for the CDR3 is TGTGCCAGCAGACCGGGACAGCTCCAAGAGACCCAGTACTTC. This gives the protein CASRPGQLQETQYF. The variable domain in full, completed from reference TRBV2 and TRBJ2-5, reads EPEVTQTPSHQVTQMGQEVILRCVPISNHLYFYWYRQILGQKVEFLVSFYNNEISEKSEIFDDQFSVERPDGSNFTLKIRSTKLEDSAMYFCASRPGQLQETQYFGPGTRLLVL.

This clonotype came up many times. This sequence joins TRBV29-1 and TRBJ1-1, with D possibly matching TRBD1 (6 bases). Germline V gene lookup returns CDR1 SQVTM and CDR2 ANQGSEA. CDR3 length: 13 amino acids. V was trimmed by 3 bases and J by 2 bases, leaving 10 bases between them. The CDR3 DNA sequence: TGCAGCGTTGAGTCAGGGGTTAACACTGAAGCTTTCTTT. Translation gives CSVESGVNTEAFF.

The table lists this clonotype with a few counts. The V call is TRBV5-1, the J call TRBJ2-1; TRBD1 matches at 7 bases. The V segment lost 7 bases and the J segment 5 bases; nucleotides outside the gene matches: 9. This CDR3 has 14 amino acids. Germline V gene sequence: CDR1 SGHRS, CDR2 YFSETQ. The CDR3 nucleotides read TGCGCCAGCTACGAACAGGGGATAGACAATGAGCAGTTCTTC. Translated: CASYEQGIDNEQFF.

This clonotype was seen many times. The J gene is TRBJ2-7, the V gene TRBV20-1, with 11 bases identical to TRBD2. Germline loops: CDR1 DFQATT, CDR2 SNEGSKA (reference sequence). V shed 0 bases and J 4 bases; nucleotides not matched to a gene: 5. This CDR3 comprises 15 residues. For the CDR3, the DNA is TGCAGTGCTAGAGAAGAGACTAGCGGGAATTACGAGCAGTACTTC. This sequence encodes CSAREETSGNYEQYF.

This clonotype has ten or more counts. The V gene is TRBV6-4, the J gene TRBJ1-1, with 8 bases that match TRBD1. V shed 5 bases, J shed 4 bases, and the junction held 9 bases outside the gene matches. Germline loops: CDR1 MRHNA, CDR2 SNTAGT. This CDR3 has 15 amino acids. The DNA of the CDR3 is TGTGCCAGCAGTTACCCAAGACAGGGGATCACTGAAGCTTTCTTT. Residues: CASSYPRQGITEAFF.

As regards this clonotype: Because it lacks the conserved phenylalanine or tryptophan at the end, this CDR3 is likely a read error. The DNA for the CDR3 is TGTGCCAGCATCGGACTAGCGGGAGCGCTGGGGGAGCTGTTTCTT. Translating it yields CASIGLAGALGELFL. The rearrangement links TRBV2 to TRBJ2-2; TRBD2 aligns across 13 bases. V shed 7 bases and J 8 bases; nucleotides not matched to a gene: 7. The germline V gene encodes CDR1 SNHLY and CDR2 FYNNEI. CDR3 length: 15 amino acids.

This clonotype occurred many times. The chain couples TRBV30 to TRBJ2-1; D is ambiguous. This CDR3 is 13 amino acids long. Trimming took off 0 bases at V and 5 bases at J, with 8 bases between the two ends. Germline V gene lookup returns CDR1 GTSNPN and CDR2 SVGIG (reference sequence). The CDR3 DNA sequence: TGTGCCTGGAGTGTAACGAGGAACAATGAGCAGTTCTTC. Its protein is CAWSVTRNNEQFF.

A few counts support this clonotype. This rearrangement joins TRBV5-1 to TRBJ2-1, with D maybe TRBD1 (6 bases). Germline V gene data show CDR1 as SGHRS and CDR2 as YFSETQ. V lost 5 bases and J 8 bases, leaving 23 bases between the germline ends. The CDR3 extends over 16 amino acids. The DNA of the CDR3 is TGCGCCAGCAGGAGGCAGGGGCGCAGCGAAAAAGATGAGCAGTTCTTC. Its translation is CASRRQGRSEKDEQFF. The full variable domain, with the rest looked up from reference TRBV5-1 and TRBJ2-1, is KAGVTQTPRYLIKTRGQQVTLSCSPISGHRSVSWYQQTPGQGLQFLFEYFSETQRNKGNFPGRFSGRQFSNSRSEMNVSTLELGDSALYLCASRRQGRSEKDEQFFGPGTRLTVL.

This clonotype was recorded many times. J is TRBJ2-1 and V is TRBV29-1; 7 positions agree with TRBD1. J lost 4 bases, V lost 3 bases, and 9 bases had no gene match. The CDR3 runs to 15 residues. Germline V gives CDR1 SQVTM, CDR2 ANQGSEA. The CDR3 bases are TGCAGCGTTGACCCGACAGGGCTCGTGTACAATGAGCAGTTCTTC. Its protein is CSVDPTGLVYNEQFF.

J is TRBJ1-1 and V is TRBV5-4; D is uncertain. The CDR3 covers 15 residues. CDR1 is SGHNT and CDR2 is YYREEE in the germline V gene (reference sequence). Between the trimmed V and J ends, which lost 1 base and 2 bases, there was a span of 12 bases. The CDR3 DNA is TGTGCCAGCAGCTTGATGGGGAGGAGAAACACTGAAGCTTTCTTT. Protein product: CASSLMGRRNTEAFF.

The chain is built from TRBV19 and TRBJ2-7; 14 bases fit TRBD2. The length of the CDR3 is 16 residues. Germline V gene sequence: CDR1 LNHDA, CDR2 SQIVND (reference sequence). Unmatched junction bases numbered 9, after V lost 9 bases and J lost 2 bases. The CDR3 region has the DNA TGTGCCAGCGGTACGGGACTAGCGGGAGTGGCCTACGAGCAGTACTTC. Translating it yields CASGTGLAGVAYEQYF. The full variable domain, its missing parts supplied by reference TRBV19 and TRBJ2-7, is DGGITQSPKYLFRKEGQNVTLSCEQNLNHDAMYWYRQDPGQGLRLIYYSQIVNDFQKGDIAEGYSVSREKKESFPLTVTSAQKNPTAFYLCASGTGLAGVAYEQYFGPGTRLTVT.

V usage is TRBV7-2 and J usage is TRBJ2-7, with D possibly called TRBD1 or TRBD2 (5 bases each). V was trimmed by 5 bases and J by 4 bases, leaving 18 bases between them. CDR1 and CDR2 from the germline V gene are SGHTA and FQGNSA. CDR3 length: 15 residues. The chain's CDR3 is CASSPTGPRRYEQYF. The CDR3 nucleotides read TGTGCCAGCAGCCCGACGGGACCACGCCGTTACGAGCAGTACTTC.

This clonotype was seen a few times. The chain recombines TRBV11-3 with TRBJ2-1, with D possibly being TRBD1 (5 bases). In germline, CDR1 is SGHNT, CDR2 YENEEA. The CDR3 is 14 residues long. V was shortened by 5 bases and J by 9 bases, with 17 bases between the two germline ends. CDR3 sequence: CASSLGPVWSEQFF. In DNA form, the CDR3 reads TGTGCCAGCAGCCTGGGGCCGGTCTGGAGTGAGCAGTTCTTC. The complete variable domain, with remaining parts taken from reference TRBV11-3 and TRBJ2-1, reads EAGVVQSPRYKIIEKKQPVAFWCNPISGHNTLYWYLQNLGQGPELLIRYENEEAVDDSQLPKDRFSAERLKGVDSTLKIQPAELGDSAVYLCASSLGPVWSEQFFGPGTRLTVL.

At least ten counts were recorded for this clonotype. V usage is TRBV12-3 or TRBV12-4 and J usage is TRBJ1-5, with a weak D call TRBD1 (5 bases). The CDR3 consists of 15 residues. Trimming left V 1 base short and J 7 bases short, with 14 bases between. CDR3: CASSLVVGRDQPQHF. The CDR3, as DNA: TGTGCCAGCAGTTTAGTGGTAGGGAGGGACCAGCCCCAGCATTTT.